This is a list of T cell receptor beta chains from one sample in a study of shared clonotypes between healthy human individuals. The method was immunoSEQ multiplex PCR; TCRdb's version includes in-frame clones alone and lacks a portion of them. This table holds roughly 570,000 clones, more than 95% found once. The material sequenced was naive CD8+ T cells sorted from blood. These receptors all stem from a young man in good health. The CDR3 runs from the conserved cysteine through the conserved F or W. A D gene is named only where the DNA matches it firmly. Rows give clone size only sometimes, using once, few, many, or a class for an expanded clone.

d_gene	v_gene	j_gene	abundance	CDR3aa	CDR3nt
-	TRBV28	TRBJ1-3	once	CASSLYRDSGNTIYF	TGTGCCAGCAGTTTATATCGAGACTCTGGAAACACCATATATTTT
-	TRBV7-9	TRBJ2-7	-	CASSPPPASYEQYF	TGTGCCAGCAGCCCTCCACCGGCCTCCTACGAGCAGTACTTC
-	TRBV7-9	TRBJ1-1	-	CASSSGVGPEAFF	TGTGCCAGCAGTTCAGGTGTGGGGCCGGAAGCTTTCTTT
TRBD2	TRBV11-2	TRBJ2-3	-	CASRRLAGGRDTQYF	TGTGCCAGCAGGAGACTAGCGGGAGGGAGGGATACGCAGTATTTT
TRBD2	TRBV9	TRBJ2-1	once	CASSRRLAGGPYNEQFF	TGTGCCAGCAGCAGACGACTAGCGGGAGGCCCCTACAATGAGCAGTTCTTC
-	TRBV15	TRBJ1-5	-	CATSSDGYSNQPQHF	TGTGCCACCAGCAGTGACGGATATAGCAATCAGCCCCAGCATTTT
TRBD1	TRBV4-1	TRBJ2-7	-	CASSQDRGVTYEQYF	TGCGCCAGCAGCCAGGACAGGGGGGTGACCTACGAGCAGTACTTC
-	TRBV27	TRBJ2-7	-	CASSPGGRTYEQYF	TGTGCCAGCAGTCCCGGCGGGCGAACCTACGAGCAGTACTTC
-	TRBV7-9	TRBJ1-4	-	CASSQWGVEDEKLFF	TGTGCCAGCAGCCAATGGGGCGTGGAGGATGAAAAACTGTTTTTT
TRBD1	TRBV6-5	TRBJ2-1	once	CASRQGAWDEQFF	TGTGCCAGCCGACAGGGGGCATGGGATGAGCAGTTCTTC
-	TRBV7-2	TRBJ2-3	-	CASSLGVGRPADTQYF	TGTGCCAGCAGCTTAGGTGTAGGGCGCCCAGCAGATACGCAGTATTTT
-	TRBV4-1	TRBJ2-5	-	CASSHSLYQETQYF	TGCGCCAGCAGCCACTCTTTGTACCAAGAGACCCAGTACTTC
-	TRBV5-5	TRBJ1-5	-	CASSLFAGTGQPQHF	TGTGCCAGCAGCTTGTTCGCCGGGACGGGTCAGCCCCAGCATTTT
TRBD2	TRBV7-6	TRBJ2-2	-	CASSQVLAGATGELFF	TGTGCCAGCAGCCAAGTCCTAGCGGGAGCCACCGGGGAGCTGTTTTTT
TRBD2	TRBV27	TRBJ2-1	-	CATVSGTSGSYNEQFF	TGTGCCACGGTATCCGGGACTAGCGGGAGTTACAATGAGCAGTTCTTC
TRBD2	TRBV7-9	TRBJ2-1	-	CASSRSGIWSYNEQFF	TGTGCCAGCAGCCGAAGCGGGATTTGGTCCTACAATGAGCAGTTCTTC